The T cell receptor beta chain under discussion was sequenced for a study of human T cells and chemical hapten exposure. Whole-study context: Patients were given diphenylcyclopropenone on the scalp weekly across the approximately 25-week study.

Individual cDNA molecules received unique molecular identifiers in the library. TCRdb called the RACE reads again in MiXCR, with one record for every CDR3 protein. This sample has 120,000 to 150,000 distinct CDR3 sequences, with about 10% found just once. There are 12 residues in the CDR3. Trimming took off 4 bases at V and 0 bases at J, with 4 bases between the two ends. The germline gives CDR1 GTSNPN, CDR2 SVGIG (reference sequence). Indicated time point: patch test 2, 6 weeks after DPC sensitization. Stated treatment: therapeutic diphenylcyclopropenone sensitization with weekly scalp DPC. Whole blood that had not been fractionated was the source of extracted total RNA. This clonotype was seen only a few times.

The sequence came from a woman aged 45-65 years with alopecia areata. Some clones in this sample may be carry-over from other donors' samples. The chain has TRBV30 and TRBJ1-3; D remains unclear. The sample in question was whole blood, obtained in connection with sensitization to the hapten diphenylcyclopropenone (DPC). The CDR3 nucleotides read TGTGCCTGGACAGTCTCTGGAAACACCATATATTTT. As protein: CAWTVSGNTIYF.